These T cell receptor beta chains were read from a single sample in a study of blood T cells in healthy people across ages. A single record per CDR3 protein comes from TCRdb applying MiXCR to the 5' RACE reads. The repertoire holds approximately 800,000 distinct CDR3 sequences, with 58% as singletons. Specimen: blood. Receptors were obtained from a man aged 25-45 years in good health. The CDR3 runs from the conserved cysteine through the conserved F or W. The D gene is left open where the match is weak. The size entry is marked missing in some rows and otherwise reads once, few, many or a size class.

clone_size j_call v_call cdr3_length d_call cdr3_aa cdr3_nt
- TRBJ2-7 TRBV28 11 - CASSNRDEQYF TGTGCCAGCAGCAACAGGGACGAGCAGTACTTC
few TRBJ1-2 TRBV12-3/TRBV12-4 13 - CASSFQGPYGYTF TGTGCCAGCAGTTTCCAGGGTCCTTATGGCTACACCTTC
- TRBJ1-1 TRBV2 14 - CASYETGRYTEAFF TGTGCCAGCTACGAGACAGGTCGGTACACTGAAGCTTTCTTT
few TRBJ2-1 TRBV20-1 11 - CSCAPLGEQFF TGCAGTTGCGCACCTCTGGGTGAGCAGTTCTTC
many TRBJ2-3 TRBV5-4 16 TRBD2 CASSQPGLGSTDTQYF TGTGCCAGCAGTCAACCGGGACTAGGTTCCACAGATACGCAGTATTTT
- TRBJ1-2 TRBV7-9 15 TRBD1 CASSLPQTGSYCYTF TGTGCCAGCAGCTTACCCCAGACAGGGAGCTATTGCTACACCTTC
- TRBJ2-1 TRBV4-3 19 TRBD2 CASSQEGLAGVGVYNEQFF TGCGCCAGCAGCCAGGAAGGACTAGCGGGAGTTGGGGTATACAATGAGCAGTTCTTC
few TRBJ2-1 TRBV14 15 TRBD1 CASSYTGGENNEQFF TGTGCCAGCAGCTACACAGGGGGAGAAAACAATGAGCAGTTCTTC
- TRBJ2-1 TRBV5-1 13 - CASSGPGVYEQFF TGCGCCAGCAGCGGACCGGGGGTTTATGAGCAGTTCTTC
once TRBJ2-5 TRBV18 15 - CASSPSRDTEETQYF TGTGCCAGCTCACCTAGCAGGGACACCGAAGAGACCCAGTACTTC
- TRBJ2-5 TRBV18 13 - CASSETGPGTQYF TGTGCCAGCTCAGAGACAGGTCCCGGGACCCAGTACTTC
- TRBJ2-7 TRBV20-1 15 - CSALTAGGVDGEQYF TGCAGTGCCCTTACTGCCGGCGGGGTCGATGGCGAGCAGTACTTC
- TRBJ1-2 TRBV7-9 16 - CASSPSPPTGLYGYTF TGTGCCAGCAGCCCTAGCCCCCCAACAGGGCTCTATGGCTACACCTTC
- TRBJ2-7 TRBV4-1 13 - CASSQDPRYEQYF TGCGCCAGCAGCCAAGATCCCCGCTACGAGCAGTACTTC
- TRBJ2-3 TRBV7-9 18 - CASSPMGRPLGRPDTQYF TGTGCCAGCAGCCCCATGGGTAGGCCCCTGGGGCGGCCAGATACGCAGTATTTT
- TRBJ2-7 TRBV3-1 14 - CASSPQGWSYEQYF TGTGCCAGCAGCCCACAGGGTTGGTCCTACGAGCAGTACTTC
- TRBJ2-7 TRBV4-2 14 - CASSQVIGSYEQYF TGTGCCAGCAGCCAAGTAATCGGCTCCTACGAGCAGTACTTC
- TRBJ2-3 TRBV2 13 - CASRATNTDTQYF TGTGCCAGCAGGGCGACGAACACAGATACGCAGTATTTT
- TRBJ2-7 TRBV29-1 13 - CSVEAGLSYEQYF TGCAGCGTTGAGGCCGGCCTCTCCTACGAGCAGTACTTC
few TRBJ2-7 TRBV4-3 14 - CASSQGAWDYEQYF TGCGCCAGCAGCCAAGGAGCTTGGGACTACGAGCAGTACTTC
- TRBJ1-1 TRBV10-3 15 TRBD1 CAISDWGTGPTEAFF TGTGCCATCAGTGACTGGGGGACAGGTCCCACTGAAGCTTTCTTT
- TRBJ2-5 TRBV5-1 12 - CASSYPPETQYF TGCGCCAGCAGCTACCCTCCGGAGACCCAGTACTTC
few TRBJ2-2 TRBV29-1 14 - CSAGSKISTGELFF TGCAGCGCTGGTTCGAAAATCTCCACCGGGGAGCTGTTTTTT
- TRBJ2-1 TRBV24-1 14 - CATSDSKKGNEQFF TGTGCCACCAGTGATTCCAAAAAGGGGAATGAGCAGTTCTTC
- TRBJ2-5 TRBV20-1 16 TRBD1 CSARDPMGQGRETQYF TGCAGTGCTAGAGATCCCATGGGACAGGGAAGGGAGACCCAGTACTTC
- TRBJ2-1 TRBV11-2 14 TRBD2 CASSKRTSGSLQFF TGTGCCAGCAGCAAACGGACTAGCGGGAGTCTTCAGTTCTTC
- TRBJ1-4 TRBV7-2 13 - CASSPLSNEKLFF TGTGCCAGCAGCCCTCTCAGTAATGAAAAACTGTTTTTT
- TRBJ2-2 TRBV7-2 13 TRBD1 CASSWQGDGELFF TGTGCCAGCAGCTGGCAGGGGGACGGGGAGCTGTTTTTT
- TRBJ2-2 TRBV7-8 16 - CASSLGWTVQTGELFF TGTGCCAGCAGCTTAGGGTGGACAGTCCAAACCGGGGAGCTGTTTTTT
- TRBJ1-1 TRBV5-1 15 - CASSRRSTGETEAFF TGCGCCAGCAGTCGTCGGAGTACGGGCGAGACTGAAGCTTTCTTT
- TRBJ2-1 TRBV20-1 17 TRBD2 CSAPSQSGSLGRNEQFF TGCAGTGCCCCCTCCCAGAGCGGGAGTCTCGGGCGCAATGAGCAGTTCTTC
- TRBJ1-5 TRBV4-1 16 - CASSQEGPYWNQPQHF TGCGCCAGCAGCCAAGAGGGGCCCTATTGGAATCAGCCCCAGCATTTT
few TRBJ2-5 TRBV25-1 15 - CASSPRDNGRETQYF TGTGCCAGCAGTCCTCGGGACAATGGACGTGAGACCCAGTACTTC
- TRBJ2-7 TRBV4-3 15 - CVSSQVADATYEQYF TGCGTCAGCAGCCAAGTCGCGGACGCAACTTACGAGCAGTACTTC
- TRBJ1-2 TRBV6-1 16 - CASSEWDILSNYGHTF TGTGCCAGCAGTGAATGGGACATCCTTTCTAACTATGGCCACACCTTC
- TRBJ2-1 TRBV5-1 14 TRBD1 CASSLGQVINEQFF TGCGCCAGCAGCCTCGGACAGGTAATCAATGAGCAGTTCTTC
- TRBJ2-3 TRBV28 15 TRBD2 CASSQGLAGWDTQYF TGTGCCAGCAGTCAGGGACTAGCGGGGTGGGATACGCAGTATTTT
- TRBJ2-7 TRBV20-1 15 - CSAREAVRASYEQYF TGCAGTGCTAGAGAGGCAGTGCGCGCATCCTACGAGCAGTACTTC
- TRBJ2-3 TRBV6-5 15 - CASSLVLAGSDTQYF TGTGCCAGCAGTTTAGTACTAGCTGGCTCAGATACGCAGTATTTT
- TRBJ2-1 TRBV9 14 TRBD1 CASSAGTGGQEQFF TGTGCCAGCAGCGCCGGGACAGGGGGACAGGAGCAGTTCTTC
- TRBJ2-7 TRBV27 17 TRBD1 CASSLRQGGGWAYEQYF TGTGCCAGCAGTTTAAGACAGGGGGGGGGTTGGGCCTACGAGCAGTACTTC
- TRBJ2-1 TRBV11-2 18 TRBD2 CASSPTRASGRLYNEQFF TGTGCCAGCAGCCCCACGAGGGCTAGCGGGAGACTCTACAATGAGCAGTTCTTC
- TRBJ2-7 TRBV27 14 - CASSFGPLGYEQYF TGTGCCAGCAGTTTTGGACCCCTGGGCTACGAGCAGTACTTC
- TRBJ2-1 TRBV12-3/TRBV12-4 16 - CASSLQRGARRNEQFF TGTGCCAGCAGTTTACAGAGGGGCGCACGGCGCAATGAGCAGTTCTTC
few TRBJ2-3 TRBV5-1 20 TRBD2 CASSLTTLMTSGRLTDTQYF TGCGCCAGCAGCCTAACGACACTTATGACTAGCGGGAGGTTGACAGATACGCAGTATTTT
once TRBJ2-1 TRBV20-1 15 TRBD2 CSAGMWTSVNNEQFF TGCAGTGCTGGAATGTGGACTAGCGTAAACAATGAGCAGTTCTTC
- TRBJ2-7 TRBV12-3/TRBV12-4 15 TRBD1 CASSSSYDRAYEQYF TGTGCCAGCAGTTCTAGTTACGACAGGGCCTACGAGCAGTACTTC
- TRBJ2-6 TRBV3-1 15 - CASSSDFSGANVLTF TGTGCCAGCAGCTCGGACTTCTCTGGGGCCAACGTCCTGACTTTC
few TRBJ2-1 TRBV20-1 15 - CSREETGLSYNEQFF TGCAGTCGCGAGGAGACGGGCCTCTCCTACAATGAGCAGTTCTTC
- TRBJ2-1 TRBV7-3 13 - CASSLTGTGSPFF TGTGCCAGCAGCTTAACGGGTACGGGGTCCCCGTTCTTC
- TRBJ2-3 TRBV29-1 15 - CSVEDTGGITDTQYF TGCAGCGTTGAAGACACAGGAGGAATCACAGATACGCAGTATTTT
- TRBJ2-7 TRBV20-1 15 - CSAGVGGGNSYEQYF TGCAGTGCTGGTGTAGGGGGGGGCAACTCCTACGAGCAGTACTTC
- TRBJ2-5 TRBV3-1 12 - CASSQVWETQYF TGTGCCAGCAGCCAAGTATGGGAGACCCAGTACTTC
few TRBJ2-1 TRBV6-2/TRBV6-3 15 TRBD2 CASSWGLVAYNEQFF TGTGCCAGCAGTTGGGGACTAGTAGCCTACAATGAGCAGTTCTTC
- TRBJ1-6 TRBV15 14 - CATSTWTETSPLHF TGTGCCACCAGCACCTGGACGGAGACTTCACCCCTCCACTTT